The rows below give T cell receptor beta chains drawn from one sample of a study of regulatory T cells in long-lasting Graves disease. TCRdb re-called the multiplex PCR reads through MiXCR, storing one row per CDR3 protein. The table has 400,000 to 500,000 distinct CDR3 sequences, approximately 15% seen once; the top ten hold 17%. The data also belong to a second study, concerning T cells in Graves' hyperthyroidism and ophthalmopathy.

The source was peripheral blood mononuclear cells (PBMCs), collected at new diagnosis, from a patient treated with antithyroid drugs. The receptors derive from a woman aged 50 to 60 with Graves disease. CDR3s include the opening cysteine and the closing phenylalanine or tryptophan. Each record gives: V gene, D gene, J gene, clone size, CDR3 DNA, CDR3 protein. D genes are given only for firm matches. Size is omitted from some rows. Given values are once, few, many or a class for expanded clones.

V gene: TRBV10-3
D gene: TRBD1
J gene: TRBJ1-5
clone size: many
CDR3 DNA: TGTGCCATCAGTGCAGGACAGGGCGATCAGCCCCAGCATTTT
CDR3 protein: CAISAGQGDQPQHF

V gene: TRBV18
D gene: NA
J gene: TRBJ2-3
clone size: once
CDR3 DNA: TGTGCCAGCTCACTCGCTTTTGGCACAGATACGCAGTATTTT
CDR3 protein: CASSLAFGTDTQYF

V gene: TRBV12-3/TRBV12-4
D gene: TRBD1
J gene: TRBJ1-1
clone size: NA
CDR3 DNA: TGTGCCAGCAGTTTAGGTAACAGGGGTGAAGCTTTCTTT
CDR3 protein: CASSLGNRGEAFF

V gene: TRBV27
D gene: NA
J gene: TRBJ1-6
clone size: few
CDR3 DNA: TGTGCCAGCAGTTTCGACAGGAAGATAAACAATTCACCCCTCCACTTT
CDR3 protein: CASSFDRKINNSPLHF

V gene: TRBV6-6
D gene: TRBD1
J gene: TRBJ2-7
clone size: many
CDR3 DNA: TGTGCCAGCAGTTACTCGGGTCCGGGACAGGGTTTTTACGAGCAGTACTTC
CDR3 protein: CASSYSGPGQGFYEQYF

V gene: TRBV13
D gene: TRBD1
J gene: TRBJ1-2
clone size: many
CDR3 DNA: TGTGCCAGCAGCTTCCAGGGGGCGCGAGACTATGGCTACACCTTC
CDR3 protein: CASSFQGARDYGYTF

V gene: TRBV20-1
D gene: TRBD2
J gene: TRBJ2-1
clone size: many
CDR3 DNA: TGCAGTGCTAGAGATAGCGGGAGCTCCTACAATGAGCAGTTCTTC
CDR3 protein: CSARDSGSSYNEQFF

V gene: TRBV20-1
D gene: NA
J gene: TRBJ1-4
clone size: NA
CDR3 DNA: TGCAGTGCTAGGGAAACGGTGGGTCTTCGAGGAGAAAAACTGTTTTTT
CDR3 protein: CSARETVGLRGEKLFF

V gene: TRBV10-3
D gene: TRBD2
J gene: TRBJ2-2
clone size: few
CDR3 DNA: TGTGCCACCAGGACTAGCGGGATTGGTGGCGGGGAGCTGTTTTTT
CDR3 protein: CATRTSGIGGGELFF

V gene: TRBV2
D gene: TRBD1
J gene: TRBJ1-1
clone size: many
CDR3 DNA: TGTGCCAGCAGGGAACAGGGGGGGGTCTCTGAAGCTTTCTTT
CDR3 protein: CASREQGGVSEAFF

V gene: TRBV7-3
D gene: NA
J gene: TRBJ1-1
clone size: few
CDR3 DNA: TGTGCCAGCAGCACAAAGCACGTGGGGGGGCTAGCTTTCTTT
CDR3 protein: CASSTKHVGGLAFF

V gene: TRBV11-2
D gene: NA
J gene: TRBJ2-3
clone size: many
CDR3 DNA: TGTGCCAGCAGCTCCGTCTCTAGCACAGATACGCAGTATTTT
CDR3 protein: CASSSVSSTDTQYF

V gene: TRBV7-2
D gene: TRBD1
J gene: TRBJ2-3
clone size: many
CDR3 DNA: TGTGCCAGCAGCTTACGTCTGGACAGGGGGCTTGGAGATACGCAGTATTTT
CDR3 protein: CASSLRLDRGLGDTQYF

V gene: TRBV29-1
D gene: TRBD2
J gene: TRBJ2-1
clone size: many
CDR3 DNA: TGCAGCGTGCGGACTAGCGCCTACAATGAGCAGTTCTTC
CDR3 protein: CSVRTSAYNEQFF

V gene: TRBV11-2
D gene: TRBD1
J gene: TRBJ2-7
clone size: many
CDR3 DNA: TGTGCCAGCAGCCCTGGGACAGTCGCCTACGAGCAGTACTTC
CDR3 protein: CASSPGTVAYEQYF

V gene: TRBV20-1
D gene: NA
J gene: TRBJ2-7
clone size: many
CDR3 DNA: TGCAGTGCTAGTACAGGTTCCAACTCCTACGAGCAGTACTTC
CDR3 protein: CSASTGSNSYEQYF

V gene: TRBV5-1
D gene: TRBD1
J gene: TRBJ1-5
clone size: many
CDR3 DNA: TGCGCCAGCAGCATGTCGACAGGGCAGAATCAGCCCCAGCATTTT
CDR3 protein: CASSMSTGQNQPQHF

V gene: TRBV30
D gene: NA
J gene: TRBJ2-3
clone size: few
CDR3 DNA: TGTGCCTGGAGTTGGGTGGCTAGCACAGATACGCAGTATTTT
CDR3 protein: CAWSWVASTDTQYF

V gene: TRBV6-2/TRBV6-3
D gene: TRBD2
J gene: TRBJ2-1
clone size: few
CDR3 DNA: TGTGCCAGCAGTGACTTTAGCGGGAGCTACAATGAGCAGTTCTTC
CDR3 protein: CASSDFSGSYNEQFF

V gene: TRBV18
D gene: TRBD1
J gene: TRBJ1-5
clone size: NA
CDR3 DNA: TGTGCCAGCTCCCAAGATGGGACAGGGCGGGATCAGCCCCAGCATTTT
CDR3 protein: CASSQDGTGRDQPQHF

V gene: TRBV6-5
D gene: NA
J gene: TRBJ2-3
clone size: many
CDR3 DNA: TGTGCCAGCAGTTACTCGGCAGGCCCAGATACGCAGTATTTT
CDR3 protein: CASSYSAGPDTQYF

V gene: TRBV2
D gene: TRBD2
J gene: TRBJ2-2
clone size: NA
CDR3 DNA: TGTGCCAGCAGGGGACTAGCGGGAGGGCCGCGGGAGCTGTTTTTT
CDR3 protein: CASRGLAGGPRELFF

V gene: TRBV3-1
D gene: TRBD2
J gene: TRBJ2-3
clone size: many
CDR3 DNA: TGTGCCAGCAGCCAAGCGGGAGGGCCAATATTGTACACAGATACGCAGTATTTT
CDR3 protein: CASSQAGGPILYTDTQYF